The 19 T cell receptor beta chains reported below all come from one sample, sequenced in a study of blood T cell repertoires in COVID-19. The data were produced by immunoSEQ multiplex PCR, yet TCRdb's version contains in-frame clones alone and is incomplete. The sample records about 410,000 clones, 86% being singletons. Sequencing was performed on peripheral blood. The receptor source for this set is a woman aged 25 to 39 with active or convalescent COVID-19.

The chain combines TRBV3-1 (or the pseudogene TRBV3-2) with TRBJ1-3, with D unresolved. The germline CDR1 and CDR2 sequences are LGHDT and YNNKEL (reference sequence). V shed 1 base and J shed 1 base, with 8 bases lying between them. CDR3 size: 15 residues. The CDR3 nucleotides are TGTGCCAGCAGCCAAGCCCTCAGATCTGGAAACACCATATATTTT. Translating it yields CASSQALRSGNTIYF.

The chain joins TRBV4-1 to TRBJ2-3; maybe TRBD2 (6 bases). Germline-derived CDR1 and CDR2 are MGHRA and YSYEKL. V lost 0 bases and J 5 bases, leaving 12 bases between the germline ends. This CDR3 has 15 amino acids. The CDR3 region has the DNA TGCGCCAGCAGCCAAGATCTAGCGCTAGGAGATACGCAGTATTTT. The encoded protein is CASSQDLALGDTQYF.

The rearrangement links TRBV2 to TRBJ1-3; D is unclear. With 5 bases removed from V and 0 bases from J, the gap between germline ends came to 11 bases. Germline V CDR1 and CDR2: SNHLY, FYNNEI. The CDR3 runs to 15 residues. CDR3 region: CASSQDWSSGNTIYF. As DNA, the CDR3 is TGTGCCAGCAGTCAAGACTGGAGCTCTGGAAACACCATATATTTT.

CDR3 sequence: CASSLAQGSYEQYF. DNA of the CDR3: TGCGCCAGCAGCTTGGCCCAGGGGTCCTACGAGCAGTACTTC. The V call is TRBV5-1, the J call TRBJ2-7; possible D gene TRBD1, 6 bases. In germline, CDR1 is SGHRS, CDR2 YFSETQ. Trimming took off 0 bases at V and 1 base at J, with 8 bases between the two ends. The CDR3 has 14 residues.

The V call is TRBV11-3, the J call TRBJ1-3, with TRBD1 matching over 7 bases. The junction had 11 bases not matched to a gene; V was cut back by 5 bases and J by 4 bases. CDR1 and CDR2 (germline): SGHNT, YENEEA. This CDR3 has 16 amino acids. CDR3 protein: CASSLPSGGTGNTIYF. The CDR3 DNA follows: TGTGCCAGCAGCCTACCTTCAGGGGGTACGGGAAACACCATATATTTT.

This clone was seen only a few times. The V gene is TRBV4-2, the J gene TRBJ1-1; TRBD1 might be the D (5 bases). Per the germline V gene, CDR1 is LGHNA and CDR2 is YNFKEQ. V was shortened by 1 base and J by 4 bases, with 13 bases between the two germline ends. The CDR3 has 15 amino acids. DNA of the CDR3: TGTGCCAGCAGCCAAGTTGTTTTGGACACCACTGAAGCTTTCTTT. Translated, it gives CASSQVVLDTTEAFF.

The genes are TRBV7-8 and TRBJ1-4, with D tentatively TRBD1 (5 bases). V dropped 5 bases and J dropped 6 bases, with 19 bases sitting between them. This CDR3 spans 16 amino acids. Germline V gene sequence: CDR1 SGHVS, CDR2 FQNEAQ. The CDR3 DNA sequence: TGTGCCAGCAGCCGGCCAACCAGGGCTCCTGATGAAAAACTGTTTTTT. This sequence encodes CASSRPTRAPDEKLFF.

This clone was detected once. V usage is TRBV12-3 or TRBV12-4 and J usage is TRBJ1-1; 8 bases fit TRBD1. This CDR3 comprises 13 residues. The J segment lost 9 bases and the V segment lost 6 bases, leaving 9 bases of the junction unmatched. CDR3 loop: CASSPDRGPQAFF. The CDR3 DNA is TGTGCCAGCAGCCCCGACAGGGGCCCCCAAGCTTTCTTT.

This rearrangement joins TRBV5-1 to TRBJ2-7, with 10 nucleotides matching TRBD1. With V trimmed by 0 bases and J by 5 bases, 2 bases remained unmatched. The CDR3 contains 14 residues. CDR1 is SGHRS and CDR2 is YFSETQ in the germline V gene. The CDR3, as DNA: TGCGCCAGCAGCTTGGGACAGGGGGCGGACGAGCAGTACTTC. Amino acids: CASSLGQGADEQYF.

DNA for the CDR3: TGCGCCAGCAGACTCTCCGGGACAGATTATGGCTACACCTTC. This codes for CASRLSGTDYGYTF. The chain has TRBV5-1 and TRBJ1-2, with TRBD1 matching 7 bases. The V segment lost 5 bases and the J segment 5 bases; nucleotides outside the gene matches: 9. CDR1 is SGHRS, CDR2 YFSETQ, per germline. The CDR3 contains 14 residues. The full variable domain, in which reference TRBV5-1 and TRBJ1-2 provide the parts outside the CDR3, is KAGVTQTPRYLIKTRGQQVTLSCSPISGHRSVSWYQQTPGQGLQFLFEYFSETQRNKGNFPGRFSGRQFSNSRSEMNVSTLELGDSALYLCASRLSGTDYGYTFGSGTRLTVV.

V gene TRBV6-1 combines with J gene TRBJ2-7; the match to TRBD2 covers 12 bases. V lost 4 bases, J lost 7 bases, and 11 bases stayed unmatched. Germline V CDR1 and CDR2: MNHNS, SASEGT. The CDR3 is 16 amino acids. The CDR3 DNA reads TGTGCCAGCAGTGTAACAACCGGGACTAGCGGGTTTGAGCAGTACTTC. This translates into CASSVTTGTSGFEQYF.

The V gene is TRBV5-1, the J gene TRBJ2-3; 8 nucleotides align to TRBD1. The CDR3 contains 16 residues. Germline CDR1 SGHRS, CDR2 YFSETQ. The junction had 7 bases not matched to a gene; V was cut back by 4 bases and J by 0 bases. The CDR3 spells CASSHRTGMSTDTQYF. The CDR3 bases are TGCGCCAGCAGCCACCGGACAGGGATGAGCACAGATACGCAGTATTTT.

The chain joins TRBV27 to TRBJ2-5; 11 nucleotides align to TRBD2. The CDR3 is 15 residues long. Germline V gene sequence: CDR1 MNHEY, CDR2 SMNVEV (reference sequence). V shed 2 bases, J shed 3 bases, and the junction held 2 bases outside the gene matches. The CDR3 nucleotides are TGTGCCAGCAGTTTACTAGCGGGGGGAAAAGAGACCCAGTACTTC. Translating gives CASSLLAGGKETQYF.

This clone has more than one count but fewer than ten. This chain uses TRBV5-8 with TRBJ1-5; 9 nucleotides agree with TRBD1. Germline V CDR1 and CDR2: SGHTS, YDEGEE. Unmatched junction bases numbered 15, after V lost 2 bases and J lost 0 bases. The CDR3 contains 20 residues. In nucleotides, the CDR3 is TGTGCCAGCAGCTTACCTCCGGGACAGGGAATAAAATATAGCAATCAGCCCCAGCATTTT. This codes for CASSLPPGQGIKYSNQPQHF.

The chain combines TRBV19 with TRBJ1-3, with D unclear. V was shortened by 10 bases and J by 0 bases, with 13 bases between the two germline ends. This CDR3 comprises 14 residues. CDR1 and CDR2 (germline): LNHDA, SQIVND (reference sequence). For the CDR3, the DNA is TGTGCCACCAAAGTCGGTATCTCTGGAAACACCATATATTTT. The encoded protein is CATKVGISGNTIYF.

The chain joins TRBV2 to TRBJ1-2, with 10 bases aligning to TRBD1. This CDR3 is built from 13 residues. Looked up from germline, CDR1 is SNHLY and CDR2 is FYNNEI. The V segment lost 7 bases and the J segment 8 bases; nucleotides outside the gene matches: 7. CDR3: CASNTGTGVGYTF. The CDR3 nucleotides read TGTGCCAGCAATACCGGGACAGGGGTCGGCTACACCTTC.

This clone was counted once. The chain has TRBV2 and TRBJ1-5; TRBD1 agrees at 8 bases. After removal of 6 bases from V and 4 bases from J, the junction contained 8 bases not matched to a gene. The length of the CDR3 is 15 residues. CDR1 and CDR2 (germline): SNHLY, FYNNEI. The CDR3, as DNA: TGTGCCAGCAGAGCCGGGACAGGAGTAAATCAGCCCCAGCATTTT. This codes for CASRAGTGVNQPQHF.

This chain uses TRBV7-9 with TRBJ2-7; TRBD1 is a possible D gene (5 bases). Trimming took off 5 bases at V and 0 bases at J, with 14 bases between the two ends. Germline V gives CDR1 SEHNR, CDR2 FQNEAQ (reference sequence). This CDR3 comprises 15 residues. CDR3 protein: CASSHPEDTSYEQYF. DNA of the CDR3: TGTGCCAGCAGCCACCCCGAGGACACCTCCTACGAGCAGTACTTC.

This rearrangement joins TRBV18 to TRBJ2-5; no definite D call. The CDR3 spans 12 residues. CDR1 is KGHSH and CDR2 is LQKENI in the germline V gene. Trimming left V 1 base short and J 6 bases short, with 6 bases between. The chain's CDR3 is CASSPQEKTQYF. The CDR3 nucleotides are TGTGCCAGCTCACCACAGGAGAAGACCCAGTACTTC.